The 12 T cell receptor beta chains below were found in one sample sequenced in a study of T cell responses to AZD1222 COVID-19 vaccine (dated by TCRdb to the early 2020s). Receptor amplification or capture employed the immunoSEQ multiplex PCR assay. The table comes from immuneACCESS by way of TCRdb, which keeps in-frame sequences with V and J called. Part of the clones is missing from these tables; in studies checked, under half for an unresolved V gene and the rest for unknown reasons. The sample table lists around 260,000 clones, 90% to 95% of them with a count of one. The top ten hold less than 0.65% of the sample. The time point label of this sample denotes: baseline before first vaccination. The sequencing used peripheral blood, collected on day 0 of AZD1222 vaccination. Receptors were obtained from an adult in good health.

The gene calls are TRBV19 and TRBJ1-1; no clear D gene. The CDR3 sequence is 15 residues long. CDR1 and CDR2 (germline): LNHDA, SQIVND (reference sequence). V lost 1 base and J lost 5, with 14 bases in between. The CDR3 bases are TGTGCCAGTAGTATAGGAGGCGGAGTAGTGACTGAAGCTTTCTTT. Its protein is CASSIGGGVVTEAFF.

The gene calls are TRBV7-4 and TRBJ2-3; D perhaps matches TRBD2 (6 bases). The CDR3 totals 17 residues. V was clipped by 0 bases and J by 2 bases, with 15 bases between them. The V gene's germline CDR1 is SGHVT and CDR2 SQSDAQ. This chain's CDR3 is CASSLAGGSPFTDTQYF. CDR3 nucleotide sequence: TGTGCCAGCAGCTTAGCGGGGGGTAGCCCCTTCACAGATACGCAGTATTTT.

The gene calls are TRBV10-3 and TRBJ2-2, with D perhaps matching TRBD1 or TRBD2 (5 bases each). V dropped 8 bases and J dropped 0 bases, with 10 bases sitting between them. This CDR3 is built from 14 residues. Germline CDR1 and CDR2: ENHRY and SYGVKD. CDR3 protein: CAIGTVANTGELFF. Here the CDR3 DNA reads TGTGCCATCGGGACGGTCGCGAACACCGGGGAGCTGTTTTTT.

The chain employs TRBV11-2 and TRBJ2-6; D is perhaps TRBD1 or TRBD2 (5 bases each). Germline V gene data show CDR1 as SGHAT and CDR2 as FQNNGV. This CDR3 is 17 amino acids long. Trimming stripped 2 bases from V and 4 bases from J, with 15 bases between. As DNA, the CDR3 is TGTGCCAGCAGCTTATTAGTGGGGGTTACCGGGGCCAACGTCCTGACTTTC. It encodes CASSLLVGVTGANVLTF.

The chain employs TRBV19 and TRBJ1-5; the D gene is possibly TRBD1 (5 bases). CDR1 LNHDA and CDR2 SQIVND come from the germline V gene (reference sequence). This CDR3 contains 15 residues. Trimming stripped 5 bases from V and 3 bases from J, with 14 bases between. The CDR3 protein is CASSLGRRINQPQHF. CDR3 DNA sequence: TGTGCCAGTAGTCTGGGACGGCGAATCAATCAGCCCCAGCATTTT.

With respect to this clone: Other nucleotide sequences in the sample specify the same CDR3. CDR3 in amino acids: CASSLSGTYEQYF. Here the CDR3 DNA reads TGTGCCAGCAGCTTATCCGGGACCTACGAGCAGTACTTC. The V call is TRBV7-2, the J call TRBJ2-7; TRBD2 is a possible D gene (5 bases). The CDR3 extends over 13 amino acids. Germline V lookup: CDR1 SGHTA, CDR2 FQGNSA. Trimming removed 2 bases from V and 2 bases from J, with 7 bases in between.

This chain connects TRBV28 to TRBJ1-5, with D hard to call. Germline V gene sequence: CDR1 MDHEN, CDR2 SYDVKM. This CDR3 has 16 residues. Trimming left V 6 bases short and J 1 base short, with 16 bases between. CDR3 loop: CASRRTGRRSNQPQHF. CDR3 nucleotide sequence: TGTGCCAGCAGACGAACCGGGAGAAGAAGCAATCAGCCCCAGCATTTT.

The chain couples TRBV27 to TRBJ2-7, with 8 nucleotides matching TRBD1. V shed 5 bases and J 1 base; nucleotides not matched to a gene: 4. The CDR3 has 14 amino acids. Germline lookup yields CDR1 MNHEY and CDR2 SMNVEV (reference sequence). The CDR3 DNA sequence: TGTGCCAGCAGTACGGGACAGGAGTCCTACGAGCAGTACTTC. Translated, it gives CASSTGQESYEQYF.

CDR3 bases: TGTGCCACCAGCAGCCCTATCCTCGGCAAACACAATGAGCAGTTCTTC. This encodes CATSSPILGKHNEQFF. The J gene is TRBJ2-1, the V gene TRBV15; D gene ambiguous. Germline V lookup: CDR1 LNHNV, CDR2 YYDKDF (reference sequence). The CDR3 covers 16 residues. Trimming took 3 bases from V and 5 from J, leaving 17 bases between them. The variable domain in full, completed from reference TRBV15 and TRBJ2-1, reads DAMVIQNPRYQVTQFGKPVTLSCSQTLNHNVMYWYQQKSSQAPKLLFHYYDKDFNNEADTPDNFQSRRPNTSFCFLDIRSPGLGDTAMYLCATSSPILGKHNEQFFGPGTRLTVL.

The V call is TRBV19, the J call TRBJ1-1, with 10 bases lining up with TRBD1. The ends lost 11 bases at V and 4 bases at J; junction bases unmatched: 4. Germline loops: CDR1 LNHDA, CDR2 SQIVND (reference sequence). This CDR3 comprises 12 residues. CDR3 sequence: CAAGTGVTEAFF. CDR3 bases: TGTGCCGCCGGGACAGGGGTCACTGAAGCTTTCTTT.

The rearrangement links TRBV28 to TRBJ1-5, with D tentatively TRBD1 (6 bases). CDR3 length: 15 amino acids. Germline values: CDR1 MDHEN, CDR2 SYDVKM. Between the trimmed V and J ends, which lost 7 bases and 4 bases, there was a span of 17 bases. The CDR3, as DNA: TGTGCCAGCACCCCGGTGACAGGACGGAATCAGCCCCAGCATTTT. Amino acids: CASTPVTGRNQPQHF.

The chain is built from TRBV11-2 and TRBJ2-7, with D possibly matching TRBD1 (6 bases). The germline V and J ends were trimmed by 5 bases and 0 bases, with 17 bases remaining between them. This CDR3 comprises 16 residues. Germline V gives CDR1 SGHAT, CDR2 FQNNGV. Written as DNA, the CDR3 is TGTGCCAGCAGCCCCCTGAACAGGGCTAGCTCCTACGAGCAGTACTTC. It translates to CASSPLNRASSYEQYF. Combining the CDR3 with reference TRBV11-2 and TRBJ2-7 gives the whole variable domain EAGVAQSPRYKIIEKRQSVAFWCNPISGHATLYWYQQILGQGPKLLIQFQNNGVVDDSQLPKDRFSAERLKGVDSTLKIQPAKLEDSAVYLCASSPLNRASSYEQYFGPGTRLTVT.